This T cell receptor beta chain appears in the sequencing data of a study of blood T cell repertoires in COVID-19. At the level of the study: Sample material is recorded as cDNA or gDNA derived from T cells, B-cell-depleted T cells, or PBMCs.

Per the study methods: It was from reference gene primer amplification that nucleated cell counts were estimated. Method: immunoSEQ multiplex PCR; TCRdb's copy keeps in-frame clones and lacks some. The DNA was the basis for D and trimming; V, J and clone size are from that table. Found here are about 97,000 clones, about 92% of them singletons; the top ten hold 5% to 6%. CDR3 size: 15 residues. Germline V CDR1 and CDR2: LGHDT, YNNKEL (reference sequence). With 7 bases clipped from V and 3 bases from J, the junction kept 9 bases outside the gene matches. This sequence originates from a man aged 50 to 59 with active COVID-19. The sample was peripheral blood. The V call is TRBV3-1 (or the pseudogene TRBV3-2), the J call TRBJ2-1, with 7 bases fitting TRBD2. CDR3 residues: CASTEGGLGYNEQFF. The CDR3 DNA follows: TGTGCCAGCACCGAGGGAGGACTAGGCTACAATGAGCAGTTCTTC.